These T cell receptor beta chains were read from a single sample in a study of blood T cell repertoires in COVID-19. TCRdb's table, derived via immunoSEQ multiplex PCR, lists solely in-frame clones and lacks some. The sample comprises 250,000 or so clones, roughly 88% of which are singletons, and over 1.2% rests with the top ten. Sample: peripheral blood. These receptors were taken from a man aged 80 or over with acute or convalescent COVID-19. Both conserved end residues are part of each CDR3. The order of the fields is CDR3 protein, CDR3 DNA, J gene, CDR3 length, D gene, clone size, V gene. D genes are given only for firm matches. Rows may omit the clone size; those that give it use once, few, many or a size class.

cdr3_aa: CASRRVGDRYTF
cdr3_nt: TGTGCCAGCAGGCGGGTGGGCGATCGCTACACCTTC
j_call: TRBJ1-2
cdr3_length: 12
d_call: NA
clone_size: NA
v_call: TRBV6-5

cdr3_aa: CASSFGGEETQYF
cdr3_nt: TGTGCCAGCAGCTTTGGAGGGGAGGAGACCCAGTACTTC
j_call: TRBJ2-5
cdr3_length: 13
d_call: NA
clone_size: once
v_call: TRBV11-2

cdr3_aa: CASWGLAGGPHEQYF
cdr3_nt: TGTGCCAGTTGGGGGTTAGCGGGGGGGCCCCACGAGCAGTACTTC
j_call: TRBJ2-7
cdr3_length: 15
d_call: TRBD2
clone_size: NA
v_call: TRBV6-4

cdr3_aa: CASSLATRVFNTQYF
cdr3_nt: TGTGCCAGCAGTCTAGCGACCCGAGTTTTTAATACGCAGTATTTT
j_call: TRBJ2-3
cdr3_length: 15
d_call: NA
clone_size: NA
v_call: TRBV27

cdr3_aa: CASSPRGTGEVNYGYTF
cdr3_nt: TGTGCCAGCTCACCACGCGGGACAGGGGAGGTTAACTATGGCTACACCTTC
j_call: TRBJ1-2
cdr3_length: 17
d_call: TRBD1
clone_size: once
v_call: TRBV18

cdr3_aa: CSVERDRGPETQYF
cdr3_nt: TGCAGCGTTGAAAGGGACAGGGGGCCAGAGACCCAGTACTTC
j_call: TRBJ2-5
cdr3_length: 14
d_call: TRBD1
clone_size: once
v_call: TRBV29-1

cdr3_aa: CASGRSNTGELFF
cdr3_nt: TGTGCCAGCGGGAGATCGAACACCGGGGAGCTGTTTTTT
j_call: TRBJ2-2
cdr3_length: 13
d_call: NA
clone_size: NA
v_call: TRBV6-5

cdr3_aa: CASSYGQGLSGYTF
cdr3_nt: TGTGCCAGCAGCTATGGACAGGGTCTTTCTGGCTACACCTTC
j_call: TRBJ1-2
cdr3_length: 14
d_call: TRBD1
clone_size: few
v_call: TRBV3-1/TRBV3-2

cdr3_aa: CASSLDRVHEQYF
cdr3_nt: TGTGCCAGCAGCCTGGACAGGGTCCACGAGCAGTACTTC
j_call: TRBJ2-7
cdr3_length: 13
d_call: TRBD1
clone_size: NA
v_call: TRBV5-5

cdr3_aa: CASSRLREGSPLHF
cdr3_nt: TGTGCCAGCTCACGCCTAAGGGAGGGGTCACCCCTCCACTTT
j_call: TRBJ1-6
cdr3_length: 14
d_call: NA
clone_size: NA
v_call: TRBV18

cdr3_aa: CASSLLAGGTDTQYF
cdr3_nt: TGTGCCAGCAGTTTACTAGCGGGAGGCACAGATACGCAGTATTTT
j_call: TRBJ2-3
cdr3_length: 15
d_call: TRBD2
clone_size: NA
v_call: TRBV2

cdr3_aa: CASSFRQGLNTEAFF
cdr3_nt: TGCGCCAGCAGCTTCAGACAGGGGCTGAACACTGAAGCTTTCTTT
j_call: TRBJ1-1
cdr3_length: 15
d_call: TRBD1
clone_size: NA
v_call: TRBV5-1

cdr3_aa: CASNIQGANYNEQFF
cdr3_nt: TGCGCCAGCAATATACAGGGGGCTAATTACAATGAGCAGTTCTTC
j_call: TRBJ2-1
cdr3_length: 15
d_call: TRBD1
clone_size: NA
v_call: TRBV5-1

cdr3_aa: CASSGEAGGQTQYF
cdr3_nt: TGTGCCAGCAGTGGAGAAGCGGGGGGACAGACCCAGTACTTC
j_call: TRBJ2-5
cdr3_length: 14
d_call: TRBD2
clone_size: NA
v_call: TRBV9

cdr3_aa: CASSPRQRDVGMTIYF
cdr3_nt: TGTGCCAGCTCACCACGACAGCGTGACGTGGGAATGACCATATATTTT
j_call: TRBJ1-3
cdr3_length: 16
d_call: NA
clone_size: NA
v_call: TRBV18

cdr3_aa: CASTLTGVGYTF
cdr3_nt: TGTGCCAGCACCCTCACAGGGGTCGGCTACACCTTC
j_call: TRBJ1-2
cdr3_length: 12
d_call: TRBD1
clone_size: NA
v_call: TRBV6-6

cdr3_aa: CASHSSGANVLTF
cdr3_nt: TGTGCCAGCCATAGCTCTGGGGCCAACGTCCTGACTTTC
j_call: TRBJ2-6
cdr3_length: 13
d_call: NA
clone_size: once
v_call: TRBV6-5

cdr3_aa: CASRQDLNTEAFF
cdr3_nt: TGTGCCAGCAGACAGGATTTGAACACTGAAGCTTTCTTT
j_call: TRBJ1-1
cdr3_length: 13
d_call: NA
clone_size: NA
v_call: TRBV6-5

cdr3_aa: CASSQSTGRNTEAFF
cdr3_nt: TGTGCCAGCAGCCAGTCGACAGGGAGGAACACTGAAGCTTTCTTT
j_call: TRBJ1-1
cdr3_length: 15
d_call: TRBD1
clone_size: NA
v_call: TRBV4-2

cdr3_aa: CATSRGGEREVLYNEQFF
cdr3_nt: TGTGCCACCAGCAGAGGAGGGGAGCGGGAGGTCCTGTACAATGAGCAGTTCTTC
j_call: TRBJ2-1
cdr3_length: 18
d_call: TRBD2
clone_size: NA
v_call: TRBV15

cdr3_aa: CASSPGLANYEQYF
cdr3_nt: TGTGCCAGCAGCCCGGGACTAGCGAACTACGAGCAGTACTTC
j_call: TRBJ2-7
cdr3_length: 14
d_call: TRBD2
clone_size: NA
v_call: TRBV4-2

cdr3_aa: CASSLASSGGGEQFF
cdr3_nt: TGTGCCAGCAGCTTAGCGAGTAGCGGGGGAGGTGAGCAGTTCTTC
j_call: TRBJ2-1
cdr3_length: 15
d_call: TRBD2
clone_size: NA
v_call: TRBV7-8

cdr3_aa: CASSFGTGAYEQYF
cdr3_nt: TGCGCCAGCAGCTTCGGGACAGGGGCCTACGAGCAGTACTTC
j_call: TRBJ2-7
cdr3_length: 14
d_call: TRBD1
clone_size: NA
v_call: TRBV5-1

cdr3_aa: CASSLDWGSSYNEQFF
cdr3_nt: TGTGCCAGCAGCTTAGATTGGGGCAGCTCCTACAATGAGCAGTTCTTC
j_call: TRBJ2-1
cdr3_length: 16
d_call: NA
clone_size: NA
v_call: TRBV11-3

cdr3_aa: CASSLGTGRKNSPLHF
cdr3_nt: TGTGCCAGCAGTTTAGGGACAGGCCGTAAGAATTCACCCCTCCACTTT
j_call: TRBJ1-6
cdr3_length: 16
d_call: TRBD1
clone_size: NA
v_call: TRBV28

cdr3_aa: CASSFTGTGGPYGYTF
cdr3_nt: TGTGCCAGCAGCTTCACCGGGACAGGGGGTCCATATGGCTACACCTTC
j_call: TRBJ1-2
cdr3_length: 16
d_call: TRBD1
clone_size: NA
v_call: TRBV7-2

cdr3_aa: CASSLGDTGPSTDTQYF
cdr3_nt: TGTGCCAGCAGCTTAGGGGACACGGGACCTAGCACAGATACGCAGTATTTT
j_call: TRBJ2-3
cdr3_length: 17
d_call: NA
clone_size: NA
v_call: TRBV11-3

cdr3_aa: CASSSRQGYEAFF
cdr3_nt: TGTGCCAGCAGTTCAAGACAGGGTTATGAAGCTTTCTTT
j_call: TRBJ1-1
cdr3_length: 13
d_call: TRBD1
clone_size: few
v_call: TRBV6-2/TRBV6-3

cdr3_aa: CATSDSTGLGSDTQYF
cdr3_nt: TGTGCCACCAGTGATTCTACAGGGTTGGGATCAGATACGCAGTATTTT
j_call: TRBJ2-3
cdr3_length: 16
d_call: NA
clone_size: once
v_call: TRBV24-1

cdr3_aa: CASSLSGTASTGELFF
cdr3_nt: TGTGCCAGCAGCCTTTCCGGGACAGCGAGCACCGGGGAGCTGTTTTTT
j_call: TRBJ2-2
cdr3_length: 16
d_call: TRBD1
clone_size: NA
v_call: TRBV7-3

cdr3_aa: CASSLDQRETQYF
cdr3_nt: TGTGCCAGCAGCTTAGATCAACGGGAGACCCAGTACTTC
j_call: TRBJ2-5
cdr3_length: 13
d_call: NA
clone_size: NA
v_call: TRBV7-2

cdr3_aa: CASSSAGLQNTEAFF
cdr3_nt: TGCGCCAGCAGCTCGGCGGGACTCCAGAACACTGAAGCTTTCTTT
j_call: TRBJ1-1
cdr3_length: 15
d_call: NA
clone_size: NA
v_call: TRBV5-1

cdr3_aa: CAISGPLAGGPNGYEQYF
cdr3_nt: TGTGCCATCAGTGGCCCCCTAGCGGGAGGGCCTAACGGCTACGAGCAGTACTTC
j_call: TRBJ2-7
cdr3_length: 18
d_call: TRBD2
clone_size: NA
v_call: TRBV10-3